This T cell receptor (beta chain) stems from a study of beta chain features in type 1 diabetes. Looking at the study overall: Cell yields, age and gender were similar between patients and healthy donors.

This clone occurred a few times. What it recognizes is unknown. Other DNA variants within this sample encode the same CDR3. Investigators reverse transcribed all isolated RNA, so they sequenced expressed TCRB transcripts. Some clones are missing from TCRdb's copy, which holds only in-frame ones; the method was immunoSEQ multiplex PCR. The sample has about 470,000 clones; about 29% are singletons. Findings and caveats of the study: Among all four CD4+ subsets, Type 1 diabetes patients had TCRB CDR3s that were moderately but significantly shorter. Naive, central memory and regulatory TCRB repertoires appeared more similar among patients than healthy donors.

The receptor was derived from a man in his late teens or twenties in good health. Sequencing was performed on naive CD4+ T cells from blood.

The CDR3 region is CATSRGGTSYEQYF. As DNA, the CDR3 is TGTGCCACCAGCAGAGGTGGCACTTCCTACGAGCAGTACTTC. The chain employs TRBV15 and TRBJ2-7, with D unresolved. This CDR3 has 14 amino acids. Germline CDR1 is LNHNV and CDR2 is YYDKDF (reference sequence). V lost 1 base and J lost 1, with 8 bases in between.